What follows are 19 T cell receptor beta chains derived from one specimen sequenced in a study of blood T cells in healthy people across ages. For the second PCR, which ran for 7 to 11 cycles, a sample-barcoded 5' primer and a J-beta primer mix were used. TCRdb re-called the 5' RACE reads through MiXCR, storing one row per CDR3 protein. The data show about 1.8 million distinct CDR3 sequences, around half seen once. Input material: blood. The receptor set was obtained from a woman aged 40-49 years in good health.

This clonotype was detected a few times. The V and J genes are TRBV27 and TRBJ1-2; D gene ambiguous. Trimming stripped 3 bases from V and 7 bases from J, with 12 bases between. The CDR3 spans 13 residues. CDR1 is MNHEY and CDR2 is SMNVEV in the germline V gene (reference sequence). The CDR3 region is CASSLTPSTGYTF. DNA for the CDR3: TGTGCCAGCAGTTTGACACCTTCAACTGGCTACACCTTC.

This chain uses TRBV6-2 or TRBV6-3 with TRBJ2-2; D remains ambiguous. This CDR3 is 14 amino acids long. Trimming took off 6 bases at V and 3 bases at J, with 11 bases between the two ends. Germline lookup yields CDR1 MNHEY and CDR2 SVGEGT. DNA for the CDR3: TGTGCCAGCAGCCTTACCCTGTACACCGGGGAGCTGTTTTTT. Encoded protein: CASSLTLYTGELFF.

The chain combines TRBV12-3 or TRBV12-4 with TRBJ2-1; 10 bases are a match to TRBD2. The J segment lost 8 bases and the V segment lost 11 bases, leaving 9 bases of the junction unmatched. This CDR3 is built from 13 residues. The CDR3 DNA reads TGTGCCGACACTAGCGGGGTAGGGGATGAGCAGTTCTTC. Its translation: CADTSGVGDEQFF.

On this clonotype itself: One junction end does not reproduce the germline sequence, and a read error may be involved. The rearrangement uses TRBV4-1 and TRBJ2-5; no firm D call. Gene TRBJ2-7 matches the end of the DNA better, so the J call may be wrong. CDR1 is MGHRA, CDR2 YSYEKL, per germline. The CDR3 has 13 amino acids. In nucleotides, the CDR3 is TGCACCAGCAGCCAAGGGCCAGCGAGCGAGCAGTACTTC. Amino acids: CTSSQGPASEQYF.

The chain carries TRBV20-1 and TRBJ2-5, with D perhaps matching TRBD1 or TRBD2 (5 bases each). V lost 0 bases and J 0 bases, leaving 8 bases between the germline ends. This CDR3 spans 14 amino acids. Germline-derived CDR1 and CDR2 are DFQATT and SNEGSKA (reference sequence). The chain's CDR3 is CSAREEDNQETQYF. The CDR3 coding sequence is TGCAGTGCTAGAGAGGAGGACAACCAAGAGACCCAGTACTTC.

V is TRBV27 and J is TRBJ2-1, with a tentative D call TRBD1 (6 bases). The germline CDR1 and CDR2 sequences are MNHEY and SMNVEV (reference sequence). The V and J ends lost 5 bases and 15 bases respectively, with 14 bases between them. The CDR3 has 11 residues. CDR3 DNA: TGTGCCAGCAGTCTGGGACACGGTTTGTTCTTC. It specifies CASSLGHGLFF.

The rearrangement links TRBV7-3 to TRBJ2-6; possibly TRBD1 for D (6 bases). Germline CDR1 is SGHTA and CDR2 is FQGTGA. CDR3 size: 17 residues. Trimming shortened V by 4 bases and J by 2 bases, and 15 bases separated the two germline ends. CDR3 coding DNA: TGTGCCAGCAGCTCTCAGACAGGCCTGGCTGGGGCCAACGTCCTGACTTTC. This encodes CASSSQTGLAGANVLTF. Supplemented by reference TRBV7-3 and TRBJ2-6, the full variable domain reads GAGVSQTPSNKVTEKGKYVELRCDPISGHTALYWYRQSLGQGPEFLIYFQGTGAADDSGLPNDRFFAVRPEGSVSTLKIQRTERGDSAVYLCASSSQTGLAGANVLTFGAGSRLTVL.

The rearrangement joins TRBV6-2 or TRBV6-3 to TRBJ2-3; 7 nucleotides agree with TRBD2. Germline V lookup: CDR1 MNHEY, CDR2 SVGEGT. The V gene end was trimmed by 0 bases and the J gene end by 0 bases; junction bases not matched to a gene: 6. This CDR3 contains 17 residues. CDR3 protein: CASSYSIRGGSTDTQYF. CDR3 bases: TGTGCCAGCAGTTACTCGATTCGCGGGGGAAGCACAGATACGCAGTATTTT.

This clonotype was seen once. The chain recombines TRBV6-2 or TRBV6-3 with TRBJ2-5; D might be TRBD1 (6 bases). CDR3 length: 15 amino acids. Germline V lookup: CDR1 MNHEY, CDR2 SVGEGT. Trimming stripped 4 bases from V and 6 bases from J, with 18 bases between. This CDR3 reads CASSLVAGDRKTQYF. In DNA, the CDR3 is TGTGCCAGCAGTTTGGTAGCAGGGGATCGGAAGACCCAGTACTTC.

This clonotype was seen just once. V usage is TRBV10-3 and J usage is TRBJ1-2; TRBD1 aligns across 12 bases. Germline loops: CDR1 ENHRY, CDR2 SYGVKD. The V and J ends lost 0 bases and 8 bases, in that order; junction bases with no gene match: 4. The CDR3 length is 15 residues. DNA of the CDR3: TGTGCCATCAGTGAGTCGGGACAGGGGGCGAGAGGCTACACCTTC. As protein: CAISESGQGARGYTF.

The chain combines TRBV3-1 with TRBJ1-2; 12 bases map to TRBD1. V dropped 4 bases and J dropped 7; count of bases not matched to a gene: 7. The CDR3 has 15 residues. Germline CDR1 is LGHDT and CDR2 is YNNKEL (reference sequence). CDR3 loop: CASSPPGTGGTGYTF. CDR3 DNA sequence: TGTGCCAGCAGCCCCCCCGGGACAGGGGGCACTGGCTACACCTTC.

This sequence joins TRBV6-2 or TRBV6-3 and TRBJ2-3; 10 positions agree with TRBD2. The CDR3 runs to 15 residues. J gave up 7 bases and V 6 bases, and 10 bases lay outside the gene matches. Germline V gene data show CDR1 as MNHEY and CDR2 as SVGEGT. Here the CDR3 reads CASRPGSGGAYTQYF. The CDR3 DNA is TGTGCCAGCAGACCCGGGAGCGGGGGGGCTTATACGCAGTATTTT.

The gene calls are TRBV5-8 and TRBJ1-5; maybe TRBD1 (5 bases). This CDR3 region has 16 residues. CDR1 SGHTS and CDR2 YDEGEE come from the germline V gene. V was pared by 0 bases and J by 0 bases, with 10 bases between. CDR3 loop: CASSLAAGTSNQPQHF. CDR3 bases: TGTGCCAGCAGCTTGGCGGCAGGGACTAGCAATCAGCCCCAGCATTTT.

The chain combines TRBV20-1 with TRBJ1-5; 8 nucleotides line up with TRBD1. Germline assignment: CDR1 DFQATT and CDR2 SNEGSKA (reference sequence). This CDR3 is built from 13 residues. The junction had 12 bases not matched to a gene; V was cut back by 6 bases and J by 11 bases. The CDR3 coding sequence is TGCAGTGCAAGGGACAGGTTTAATTTGGCCCAGCATTTT. As protein: CSARDRFNLAQHF.

The gene calls are TRBV29-1 and TRBJ1-4; D is perhaps TRBD1 (6 bases). Germline V gene lookup returns CDR1 SQVTM and CDR2 ANQGSEA. V lost 7 bases to trimming and J lost 12 bases, with 27 bases between them. There are 15 residues in the CDR3. This chain's CDR3 is CSATPPGGLIAELFF. CDR3 bases: TGCAGCGCTACCCCCCCGGGGGGCCTTATCGCGGAACTGTTTTTT. The complete variable domain, with remaining parts taken from reference TRBV29-1 and TRBJ1-4, reads SAVISQKPSRDICQRGTSLTIQCQVDSQVTMMFWYRQQPGQSLTLIATANQGSEATYESGFVIDKFPISRPNLTFSTLTVSNMSPEDSSIYLCSATPPGGLIAELFFGSGTQLSVL.

The genes are TRBV28 and TRBJ1-5; D gene ambiguous. The germline V gene has CDR1 MDHEN and CDR2 SYDVKM. CDR3 size: 16 residues. Trimming took 3 bases from V and 4 from J, leaving 16 bases between them. CDR3 sequence: CASSFIRWSRNQPQHF. The CDR3 nucleotides read TGTGCCAGCAGTTTTATTAGGTGGTCCAGAAATCAGCCCCAGCATTTT.

This chain joins TRBV5-1 and TRBJ2-3; 12 bases match TRBD2. The CDR3 spans 16 residues. Trimming cost V 2 bases and J 5 bases; bases outside gene matches: 6. CDR1 SGHRS and CDR2 YFSETQ come from the germline V gene. The CDR3 DNA reads TGCGCCAGCAGCTTTACCCTGACTAGCGGGGGAGATACGCAGTATTTT. As protein: CASSFTLTSGGDTQYF. Together with reference TRBV5-1 and TRBJ2-3, the CDR3 gives the full variable domain: KAGVTQTPRYLIKTRGQQVTLSCSPISGHRSVSWYQQTPGQGLQFLFEYFSETQRNKGNFPGRFSGRQFSNSRSEMNVSTLELGDSALYLCASSFTLTSGGDTQYFGPGTRLTVL.

In DNA, the CDR3 is TGTGCCAGCAGCATACCGAGCCCCGGCTATGGCTACACCTTC. Its translation is CASSIPSPGYGYTF. This chain uses TRBV12-3 or TRBV12-4 with TRBJ1-2, with D unresolved. Trimming took 6 bases from V and 4 from J, leaving 15 bases between them. The CDR3 runs 14 residues.

The rearrangement uses TRBV6-2 or TRBV6-3 and TRBJ2-7, with TRBD1 matching 8 bases. CDR1 is MNHEY and CDR2 is SVGEGT in the germline V gene. This CDR3 region has 11 residues. V was clipped by 11 bases and J by 7 bases; unmatched bases: 7. CDR3 bases: TGTGCCGGGGGGACAGGCGAAGAGCAGTACTTC. As protein: CAGGTGEEQYF.